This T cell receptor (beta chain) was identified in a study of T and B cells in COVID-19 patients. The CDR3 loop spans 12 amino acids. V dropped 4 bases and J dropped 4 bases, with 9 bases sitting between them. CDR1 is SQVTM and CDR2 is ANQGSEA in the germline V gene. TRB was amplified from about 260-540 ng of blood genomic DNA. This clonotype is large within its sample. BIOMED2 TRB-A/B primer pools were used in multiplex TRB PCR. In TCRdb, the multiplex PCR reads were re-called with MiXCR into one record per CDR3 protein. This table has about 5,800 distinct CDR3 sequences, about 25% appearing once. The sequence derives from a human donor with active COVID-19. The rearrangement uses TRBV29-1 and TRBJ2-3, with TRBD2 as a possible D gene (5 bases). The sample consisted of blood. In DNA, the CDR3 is TGCAGCGTTGCGGTTAGCGCAGATACGCAGTATTTT. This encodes CSVAVSADTQYF.